This T cell receptor beta chain was observed in a study of Ad26.COV2.S vaccination and SARS-CoV-2 variants (dated by TCRdb to the early 2020s). A note on the overall study: Vaccine-arm donors came from COV1001, a multicentre, randomized, double-blind, placebo-controlled phase I-IIa trial of Ad26.COV2.S in healthy adults. The specificity and breadth of SARS-CoV-2-reactive T cell receptors after Ad26.COV2.S vaccination were assessed by TCRbeta repertoire sequencing. Blinding of investigators to trial group allocation was maintained during experiments and outcome assessment. A total of about 30 samples were included in the TCR-sequenced set, comprising approximately 20 Ad26.COV2.S vaccine recipients, 5 placebo recipients and 8 SARS-CoV-2 convalescent individuals. Participants in the trial were split at random into five groups of five each, receiving low-dose or high-dose Ad26.COV2.S once or twice, or else placebo on both occasions. Ad26.COV2.S was administered intramuscularly at a dose of 5x10^10 or 1x10^11 viral particles, either as one shot or as two shots given 56 days apart. Broader findings and caveats from the paper: Higher spike-specific TCR breadth was observed in Ad26.COV2.S recipients than in placebo recipients (P = 0.0014). Comparing responses between vaccine doses or regimens was not something the study was powered to do. After vaccination, substantial breadth of spike-specific CD8+ and CD4+ T cell responses was reported. Non-spike TCR breadth was comparable between vaccine and placebo recipients, consistent with the vaccine containing only spike. It was noted by the authors that total T cell responses may have been underestimated by the TCR breadth and depth analyses.

Explained via the paper, the treatment or condition label denotes: 15 to 20 received Ad26.COV2.S at low or high dose, single or two shots; about 5 received placebo; per-sample allocation not given. Repertoires of vaccine and placebo recipients were sequenced from samples taken on day 63 after the first injection. Between 29 July and 7 August 2020, Cohort 1b enrolled about two dozen adults aged 18-55 years at one site in Boston, USA. Ad26.COV2.S was a replication-incompetent adenovirus type 26 vector that expressed a prefusion-stabilized SARS-CoV-2 spike protein derived from the original Wuhan strain. The immunoSEQ Assay was the method used to sequence TCRbeta CDR3 regions. After extraction, genomic DNA underwent amplification by bias-controlled multiplex PCR, followed by high-throughput sequencing. Per the authors' processing: To quantify the absolute abundance of every unique TCRbeta CDR3 region, sequences were collapsed and filtered. Usable DNA was measured by amplifying reference genes present in all nucleated cells, and TCRbeta template counts were normalized to that usable DNA to estimate T cell fraction. Repertoire TCRs were annotated as SARS-CoV-2-specific by exact matching of V gene, CDR3 amino acid sequence and J gene to a known reactive TCR set. MIRA supplied the reference SARS-CoV-2 TCR set, which was filtered for enrichment in COVID-19-positive ImmuneCODE repertoires so that public or cross-reactive TCRs were removed. Based on the MIRA antigens, annotated TCRs were further analysed at the level of specific ORF or position within ORF. Breadth was defined as the number of annotated unique rearrangements divided by the total number of unique productive rearrangements, and depth was defined as the summed frequency of the annotated unique rearrangements. Two-sided Wilcoxon rank-sum tests were applied when comparing TCR breadth between groups. This is the immuneACCESS table as TCRdb keeps it, with only in-frame sequences that have V and J called. A part of the clones is gone; compared with another copy, unresolved V genes explain less than half, and the rest is unexplained. The V and J calls and clone size are taken from that table; D and trimming were inferred from the DNA. This sample has about 400,000 clones in its table, and around nine tenths of those were observed once. The ten largest account for under 2% of the sample.

In the case of this clone: The antigen this receptor binds is unknown. Per-base quality was not reported, and no clone a single base away is much larger than it.

This TCR came from a person between 18 and 65 years old who received the Ad26.COV2.S COVID-19 vaccine or a placebo. The sequenced sample was peripheral blood, obtained in a trial of Ad26.COV2.S vaccine versus placebo.

The CDR3: CASSAPAGRIEKLFF. Read as DNA, the sequence is TGTGCCAGTAGTGCCCCCGCGGGACGGATTGAAAAACTGTTTTTT. The chain links TRBV19 with TRBJ1-4; perhaps TRBD1 is the D gene, with 5 bases matching. Deletion took 5 bases off V and 7 bases off J, with a span of 17 bases between the germline ends. Including the terminal cysteine and phenylalanine, the CDR3 comprises 15 residues. The entry retains the CDR3 DNA only, 45 bases that are in frame from base 1. Per the germline V gene (reference sequence), LNHDA is the CDR1 and SQIVND is the CDR2.